This T cell receptor beta chain was identified during a study of blood T cell repertoires in COVID-19. Libraries were prepared by immunoSEQ multiplex PCR; TCRdb keeps only in-frame clonotypes and omits some of them. The sample records 30,000 to 45,000 clones, roughly 90% being singletons. The TCR sequence derives from a human donor in a cohort sampled during active COVID-19. The sequenced sample consisted of peripheral blood.

CDR3 loop: CASTRDRGASTSGNTIYF. The CDR3 region has the DNA TGTGCCAGCACTAGAGACAGGGGGGCGAGCACCTCTGGAAACACCATATATTTT. The rearrangement joins TRBV28 to TRBJ1-3, with 9 bases fitting TRBD1. This CDR3 contains 18 residues. The junction had 13 bases not matched to a gene; V was cut back by 7 bases and J by 0 bases. Germline V gives CDR1 MDHEN, CDR2 SYDVKM.